This T cell receptor beta chain is drawn from a study of monozygotic twins with inflammatory bowel disease. TCRdb reanalyzed the 5' RACE reads, giving one entry per CDR3 protein sequence and no DNA. The table gives just over 300,000 distinct CDR3 sequences; the top ten clones make up 5% to 6% of it. Germline CDR1 and CDR2: SGHRS and YFSETQ. The CDR3 covers 15 residues. This clonotype originated in a human donor with ulcerative colitis or Crohn's disease, or a healthy co-twin of an affected twin (not recorded which). What was sequenced was blood. The chain recombines TRBV5-1 with TRBJ2-3; as DNA is missing, the TRBD1 call by TCRdb cannot be tested. CDR3 sequence: CASSLAPPATDTQYF.